These 10 T cell receptor beta chains were sequenced from one sample in a study of blood T cell repertoires in COVID-19. Profiled with immunoSEQ multiplex PCR; TCRdb holds only in-frame clones, not every one. The sample carries some 170,000 clones, more than 75% recorded once. Material: PBMCs or T cells enriched from blood (not recorded which). These receptors originate from a human donor with acute COVID-19. The donor label of this sample is uncertain.

This chain uses TRBV15 with TRBJ1-6, with D tentatively TRBD1 (6 bases). Germline V gene lookup returns CDR1 LNHNV and CDR2 YYDKDF (reference sequence). V was pared by 0 bases and J by 1 base, with 10 bases between. This CDR3 contains 17 residues. CDR3 region: CATSREPGASYNSPLHF. The CDR3 DNA follows: TGTGCCACCAGCAGAGAGCCAGGGGCGTCCTATAATTCACCCCTCCACTTT.

The chain couples TRBV7-8 to TRBJ2-3; no clear D. Trimming took 3 bases from V and 1 from J, leaving 5 bases between them. Germline V gene lookup returns CDR1 SGHVS and CDR2 FQNEAQ. The CDR3 consists of 13 residues. The CDR3 sequence: CASSFQGTDTQYF. The CDR3 region has the DNA TGTGCCAGCAGCTTCCAGGGCACAGATACGCAGTATTTT.

A few counts support this clone. J is TRBJ1-2 and V is TRBV27; 9 bases align to TRBD1. J gave up 8 bases and V 4 bases, and 5 bases lay outside the gene matches. Germline lookup yields CDR1 MNHEY and CDR2 SMNVEV (reference sequence). There are 13 residues in the CDR3. CDR3 DNA: TGTGCCAGCAGTTACGGGACAGGGAACGGCTACACCTTC. It encodes CASSYGTGNGYTF.

This chain uses TRBV12-3 or TRBV12-4 with TRBJ1-4; TRBD1 might be the D (6 bases). The CDR3 has 13 amino acids. V gave up 5 bases and J gave up 4 bases, with 8 bases separating them. As DNA, the CDR3 is TGTGCCAGCAGTGGACAGCTTAATGAAAAACTGTTTTTT. Protein: CASSGQLNEKLFF.

The gene calls are TRBV5-1 and TRBJ1-1; 7 nucleotides align to TRBD1. Germline lookup yields CDR1 SGHRS and CDR2 YFSETQ. Trimming took 4 bases from V and 7 from J; bases not matched to a gene: 10. The CDR3 is 14 amino acids. The CDR3 DNA sequence: TGCGCCAGCAGCCCGGGACAGCAACCTCGTGAAGCTTTCTTT. Translation: CASSPGQQPREAFF.

V is TRBV5-5 and J is TRBJ2-7; a weak D match, TRBD1 (6 bases). The CDR3 is 15 residues long. Germline V CDR1 and CDR2: SGHKS, YYEKEE (reference sequence). V gave up 0 bases and J gave up 6 bases, with 16 bases separating them. CDR3 bases: TGTGCCAGCAGCTTGGAGGCAGGGGTGCGTAGCGAGCAGTACTTC. Translated, it gives CASSLEAGVRSEQYF. The full variable domain, completed using reference TRBV5-5 and TRBJ2-7, is DAGVTQSPTHLIKTRGQQVTLRCSPISGHKSVSWYQQVLGQGPQFIFQYYEKEERGRGNFPDRFSARQFPNYSSELNVNALLLGDSALYLCASSLEAGVRSEQYFGPGTRLTVT.

Comments on this clone: In the same sample, other DNA sequences code for this CDR3. This sequence joins TRBV7-2 and TRBJ2-1; D gene uncertain. This CDR3 contains 13 residues. Between the trimmed V and J ends, which lost 1 base and 6 bases, there was a span of 7 bases. Germline-derived CDR1 and CDR2 are SGHTA and FQGNSA. CDR3 bases: TGTGCCAGCAGCTTAGGTGGGCCCAATGAGCAGTTCTTC. Protein: CASSLGGPNEQFF.

This chain joins TRBV5-1 and TRBJ1-6, with D possibly TRBD1 on 5 matching bases. CDR3 length: 15 residues. Per the germline V gene, CDR1 is SGHRS and CDR2 is YFSETQ. V was shortened by 0 bases and J by 10 bases, with 14 bases between the two germline ends. Here the CDR3 DNA reads TGCGCCAGCAGCTTGGGTGGCGCCTGGGGCTCACCCCTCCACTTT. As protein: CASSLGGAWGSPLHF. Full variable domain (missing parts from reference TRBV5-1 and TRBJ1-6): KAGVTQTPRYLIKTRGQQVTLSCSPISGHRSVSWYQQTPGQGLQFLFEYFSETQRNKGNFPGRFSGRQFSNSRSEMNVSTLELGDSALYLCASSLGGAWGSPLHFGNGTRLTVT.

V gene TRBV4-1 combines with J gene TRBJ2-5; D remains unclear. The CDR3 extends over 13 amino acids. V was shortened by 1 base and J by 5 bases, with 8 bases between the two germline ends. Germline V CDR1 and CDR2: MGHRA, YSYEKL. This chain's CDR3 is CASSQANRETQYF. CDR3 DNA sequence: TGCGCCAGCAGCCAAGCTAACCGGGAGACCCAGTACTTC.

V usage is TRBV2 and J usage is TRBJ2-2; perhaps TRBD2 as D (5 bases). The CDR3 length is 14 residues. Germline loops: CDR1 SNHLY, CDR2 FYNNEI. With 6 bases removed from V and 2 bases from J, the gap between germline ends came to 10 bases. CDR3 sequence (DNA): TGTGCCAGCAGGCGACTAATTAACACCGGGGAGCTGTTTTTT. Translation: CASRRLINTGELFF.